This T cell receptor (beta chain) was retrieved from a study of regulatory T cells in long-lasting Graves disease. The study, taken as a whole, reports: Among samples with persistent disease, TRBV28, TRBJ1-2 and TRBJ2-5 were favored. Sharing of public clonotypes was greater in persistent patients (2,741) than in new patients (about 970).

Investigators prepared the TCR beta libraries by applying iRepertoire HTBI primers and Arm-PCR of CDR3 regions. In the original analysis: The identification of 50 to 65 TRBV and some 14 TRBJ segments was made across samples. TCRdb analysed the multiplex PCR reads with MiXCR anew, one entry per CDR3 protein. For this entry, the V and J calls and clone size follow TCRdb and not the study's own pipeline. The table records approximately 350,000 distinct CDR3 sequences, roughly 25% of them present only once. This clonotype came up many times. Its antigen is unknown. The junction shows a germline mismatch at one end, possibly a read error. Germline CDR1 MNHEY, CDR2 SMNVEV (reference sequence). This CDR3 contains 17 residues. Time point specified: persistent/refractory GD, antithyroid drugs over 5 years with positive TRAb. RNA from PBMCs was the source of the TCR library. Patients came through an endocrinology department, and that department was in Xi'an, China.

V is TRBV27 and J is TRBJ1-5; TRBD1 might be the D (6 bases). The receptor comes from a woman between 40 and 50 years old with Graves disease. The sequenced sample was peripheral blood mononuclear cells (PBMCs), obtained when the disease was refractory, from a patient treated with antithyroid drugs. The CDR3 DNA sequence: TGTGCCAGCAGTTTAAAGGCCACAGGGATTAGCAGTCAGCCCCAGCATTTT. This codes for CASSLKATGISSQPQHF.